The present T cell receptor (beta chain) was sequenced within a study of beta chain features in type 1 diabetes listed by TCRdb under 2018. A note on the overall study: Mean age, gender distribution, total cell number and subset yield did not differ between patients and healthy donors. A total of 85 million to 140 million sorted cells were examined across all samples, and the number of cells per subset was strongly correlated with RNA yield. Whereas all 30 or so donors provided naive and central memory subsets, regulatory and stem cell-like memory subsets were isolated from just 8 patients and about 8 healthy donors. In the study, recently diagnosed type 1 diabetes patients and matched healthy donors were compared on the TCRB repertoires of their sorted circulating CD4+ T cell subsets. Here is what the overall study found, with its caveats: PCR may preferentially amplify shorter templates, but because patient and control samples were amplified and corrected together, any resulting skew would affect both groups equally. Because cDNA was sequenced instead of genomic DNA, highly expressing activated cells could be over-represented, though the groups showed no difference in activation or CD3 levels. Only small numbers of individuals were included in the HLA sub-analyses, which left unresolved whether HLA type had any influence on TCRB rearrangement. Naive, central memory and regulatory TCRB repertoires appeared to be more alike among patients than among healthy donors. In all four CD4+ subsets, TCRB CDR3 length was moderately but significantly shorter in type 1 diabetes patients. At VDJ recombination sites, type 1 diabetes patients had fewer insertions and more deleted nucleotides, which implies abnormalities in thymic rearrangement.

This clone has a handful of counts. Its antigen has not been determined. Base qualities were left out, and no much larger clone turns up one base away. The High Capacity cDNA Reverse Transcription Kit was used to reverse transcribe all of the isolated RNA, meaning that expressed TCRB transcripts were what got sequenced. Naive, central memory and regulatory T cell samples underwent deep immunoSEQ sequencing, averaging around 4 million total reads per sample. After sorted cells were lysed in RLT buffer, RNA was extracted with DNase-treated RNeasy Micro or Mini kits, with the choice depending on cell number. To prevent cross-contamination, each cell subset was processed individually, whereas patient and healthy donor samples were processed jointly. Using the immunoSEQ multiplex PCR, TCRB sequences were amplified from cDNA into 87-bp fragments spanning the CDR3 region. Amplicons were sequenced on the Illumina HiSeq platform. Per the source publication's procedure: Synthetic template baselines were used to correct PCR bias computationally, reads within Hamming distance 2 were collapsed together, and singletons that could not be merged were discarded. By aligning reads against IMGT, V, D and J genes, CDR3 length, and insertions or deletions at six rearrangement sites were assigned. Within each subset, clonotype counts were normalized to sorted cell number, after which true diversity and Gini coefficients were computed with the tcR R package. The overlap coefficient, calculated on TCRB nucleotide sequences, was used to measure repertoire sharing. Out-of-frame TCRB sequences from naive cells were analyzed to stand in for the pre-selection repertoire. TCRdb carries this immuneACCESS record with in-frame sequences only. Its versions omit some clonotypes, under half of them owing to an unresolved V gene in the studies checked, with the rest unexplained. D and trimming come from the DNA, and the V and J calls and clone size come from that table. In this sample the table shows under 550,000 clones, about 10% of which occur a single time. The biggest ten clones account for more than 0.045% of the sample.

CDR1 SGDLS and CDR2 YYNGEE are derived from the germline V gene. V loses 0 bases, J loses 2 bases, and the germline ends lie 15 bases apart. The cysteine opens and the phenylalanine closes a CDR3 of 17 amino acids. The entry retains the CDR3 DNA only, 51 bases that are in frame from base 1. A single peripheral blood draw of 90 to 150 mL on average was collected from each donor into heparinised tubes. A BD FACSAria II was used to sort naive, central memory, regulatory and stem cell-like memory CD4+ T cells with a panel that included CD45RO, CCR7, CD25, CD127, CD95 and CD27. All sorted populations exceeded 95% purity. PBMCs were isolated immediately by Lymphoprep density gradient centrifugation and stained directly without culture. So that batch effects would be minimized, each experiment stained and sorted samples in pairs, pairing one healthy donor with one patient.

The receptor chain draws on TRBV9 and TRBJ1-5, with the D gene not clear enough to name. The source is a young woman in good health. The sample comprised naive CD4+ T cells from blood. The cell subset or site tag for this specimen amounts to: true naive CD4+ T cells. Read as DNA, the sequence is TGTGCCAGCAGCGTAGACCCGGACCTCGTTGGCAATCAGCCCCAGCATTTT. This encodes CASSVDPDLVGNQPQHF.